This TCR beta chain was documented in a study of read filtering for tumor transcriptome and immune sequencing. Study as a whole: DNase treatment preceded whole-transcriptome library preparation. TCR-mapped reads were about 4 to 11 million with IR-seq versus 85 to 1273 with RNA-seq.

Molecular barcoded adaptors covering alpha/delta and beta/gamma chains were used on approximately 440 ng RNA. TCRdb analysed the reads with MiXCR anew, one entry per CDR3 protein. The table has more than 100,000 distinct CDR3 sequences, around 13% seen once. The V gene's germline CDR1 is SGHAT and CDR2 FQDESV (reference sequence). The CDR3 is 14 amino acids. The V end was cut by 6 bases, the J end by 3 bases, with 14 bases between. This clonotype came up many times. What it recognizes is unknown. General study points: IR-seq and RNA-seq agreed better without single-read clonotypes. Compared with RNA-seq, IR-seq gave much higher clonotype depth and reliability.

This TCR came from a donor at least 40 years old with multiple myeloma. Sample: a population of CD138-negative cells sorted from bone marrow. The rearrangement links TRBV11-1 to TRBJ1-1, with D possibly matching TRBD1 (6 bases). The CDR3 coding sequence is TGTGCCAGCAGTCAGACAGGTTTGGACACTGAAGCTTTCTTT. It specifies CASSQTGLDTEAFF.